Below, 21 T cell receptor beta chains from the same sample are listed, as sequenced in a study of blood T cell repertoires in COVID-19. Here immunoSEQ multiplex PCR was the method, and the copy in TCRdb shows in-frame clones only, minus some. The profile covers 93,000 or so clones, with about 90% appearing a single time and 3.1% taken by the ten largest. Sequencing used peripheral blood. The receptors derive from a man in his fifties or sixties in a cohort sampled during active COVID-19.

The chain recombines TRBV6-2 or TRBV6-3 with TRBJ1-5, with 8 bases matching TRBD1. The V and J ends lost 5 bases and 4 bases, in that order; junction bases with no gene match: 1. Per the germline V gene, CDR1 is MNHEY and CDR2 is SVGEGT. The CDR3 loop spans 13 amino acids. CDR3 in DNA: TGTGCCAGCAGTCAGGGGGCGAATCAGCCCCAGCATTTT. This translates into CASSQGANQPQHF.

CDR3 in amino acids: CASSLWGPTNEKLFF. The DNA for the CDR3 is TGTGCCAGCAGCTTATGGGGGCCAACTAATGAAAAACTGTTTTTT. The chain couples TRBV7-2 to TRBJ1-4; a weak D match, TRBD1 (6 bases). This CDR3 comprises 15 residues. V was clipped by 2 bases and J by 0 bases, with 7 bases between them. Germline CDR1 reads SGHTA; CDR2 reads FQGNSA.

The chain couples TRBV2 to TRBJ2-2; D possibly corresponds to TRBD1 (5 bases). V lost 10 bases and J 0 bases, leaving 9 bases between the germline ends. In germline, CDR1 is SNHLY, CDR2 FYNNEI. This CDR3 has 13 residues. The CDR3 loop reads CATDISNTGELFF. The CDR3 DNA sequence: TGTGCCACGGACATATCGAACACCGGGGAGCTGTTTTTT.

The chain carries TRBV19 and TRBJ2-5; TRBD1 is a possible D gene (6 bases). Trimming took off 2 bases at V and 2 bases at J, with 9 bases between the two ends. Germline CDR1 reads LNHDA; CDR2 reads SQIVND (reference sequence). There are 14 residues in the CDR3. The CDR3 sequence: CASSISRGQETQYF. CDR3 in DNA: TGTGCCAGTAGTATATCCAGGGGACAAGAGACCCAGTACTTC.

In this sample, this clone turned up once. The chain couples TRBV5-5 to TRBJ2-5; D may be TRBD2 (5 bases). Germline CDR1 is SGHKS and CDR2 is YYEKEE (reference sequence). Trimming took 3 bases from V and 5 from J, leaving 5 bases between them. The CDR3 extends over 11 amino acids. The CDR3 bases are TGTGCCAGCAGCTCGGGGGAGACCCAGTACTTC. Translated: CASSSGETQYF.

This clone was detected only once. The gene calls are TRBV13 and TRBJ1-4; D is perhaps TRBD1 (6 bases). V lost 5 bases and J lost 4, with 11 bases in between. This CDR3 is 14 amino acids long. In germline, CDR1 is PRHDT, CDR2 FYEKMQ (reference sequence). The DNA of the CDR3 is TGTGCCAGCAGCCAGACAGGCGGTAATGAAAAACTGTTTTTT. This translates into CASSQTGGNEKLFF.

The genes are TRBV18 and TRBJ2-2; 7 nucleotides line up with TRBD1. The germline V gene has CDR1 KGHSH and CDR2 LQKENI. Germline trimming cut 3 bases from V and 3 bases from J; bases unmatched to any gene: 1. The CDR3 loop spans 14 amino acids. DNA for the CDR3: TGTGCCAGCTCACCGACAGGGCACACCGGGGAGCTGTTTTTT. It is translated as CASSPTGHTGELFF.

The chain is built from TRBV28 and TRBJ1-5; 11 positions match TRBD1. The CDR3 runs 15 residues. V lost 1 base to trimming and J lost 6 bases; unmatched junction nucleotides: 2. Per the germline V gene, CDR1 is MDHEN and CDR2 is SYDVKM. The CDR3 DNA reads as TGTGCCAGCAGTTTATTGGGGACAGGGGGTCAGCCCCAGCATTTT. It specifies CASSLLGTGGQPQHF.

V is TRBV5-1 and J is TRBJ1-2, with 7 nucleotides matching TRBD1. Germline V lookup: CDR1 SGHRS, CDR2 YFSETQ. The CDR3 runs to 13 residues. V lost 2 bases to trimming and J lost 7 bases; unmatched junction nucleotides: 5. The CDR3 DNA is TGCGCCAGCAGCTTTGGGACAGTGGGTGGCTACACCTTC. Translating it yields CASSFGTVGGYTF.

CDR3 in amino acids: CASSIRGQNNYGYTF. For the CDR3, the DNA is TGTGCCAGTAGTATTAGGGGACAGAATAACTATGGCTACACCTTC. V usage is TRBV19 and J usage is TRBJ1-2, with TRBD1 matching 7 bases. This CDR3 has 15 residues. Losses at the gene ends were 3 bases for V and 1 base for J; bases not matched to a gene: 5. Germline CDR1 is LNHDA and CDR2 is SQIVND (reference sequence). Based on the CDR3 plus reference TRBV19 and TRBJ1-2, the full variable domain is DGGITQSPKYLFRKEGQNVTLSCEQNLNHDAMYWYRQDPGQGLRLIYYSQIVNDFQKGDIAEGYSVSREKKESFPLTVTSAQKNPTAFYLCASSIRGQNNYGYTFGSGTRLTVV.

This clone was seen just once. The chain uses TRBV4-3 and TRBJ1-2, with 10 bases lining up with TRBD1. The CDR3 is 15 residues long. Germline V gene sequence: CDR1 LGHNA, CDR2 YSLEER. J gave up 5 bases and V 0 bases, and 3 bases lay outside the gene matches. The CDR3 loop reads CASSQEGTGVYGYTF. CDR3 bases: TGCGCCAGCAGCCAAGAAGGGACAGGGGTATATGGCTACACCTTC.

The CDR3 is CASSDTRGTGELFF. DNA of the CDR3: TGTGCCAGCAGTGACACGAGAGGGACCGGGGAGCTGTTTTTT. This chain uses TRBV2 with TRBJ2-2; tentative D call: TRBD2 (5 bases). The germline V and J ends were trimmed by 3 bases and 5 bases, with 10 bases remaining between them. The CDR3 runs to 14 residues. CDR1 and CDR2 from the germline V gene are SNHLY and FYNNEI.

As for this clone: The DNA is omitted, as the CDR3 cannot be located on it reliably, and the CDR3 follows TCRdb's listing. V usage is TRBV6-5 and J usage is TRBJ2-7; the listed D gene, TRBD1, was not tested against the DNA. Germline CDR1 and CDR2: MNHEY and SVGAGI. With termini counted, the CDR3 has 15 amino acids. CDR3 amino acids: CASSTSTGGPYEQYF.

The genes are TRBV5-1 and TRBJ1-1; D perhaps matches TRBD1 (6 bases). The CDR3 consists of 14 residues. Trimming removed 3 bases from V and 3 bases from J, with 12 bases in between. Germline V lookup: CDR1 SGHRS, CDR2 YFSETQ. The CDR3 nucleotides are TGCGCCAGCAGCTGGGGGCAGGGAGACACTGAAGCTTTCTTT. It codes for CASSWGQGDTEAFF. Based on the CDR3 plus reference TRBV5-1 and TRBJ1-1, the full variable domain is KAGVTQTPRYLIKTRGQQVTLSCSPISGHRSVSWYQQTPGQGLQFLFEYFSETQRNKGNFPGRFSGRQFSNSRSEMNVSTLELGDSALYLCASSWGQGDTEAFFGQGTRLTVV.

The J gene is TRBJ1-1, the V gene TRBV5-1; D is unclear. This CDR3 contains 15 residues. Germline V lookup: CDR1 SGHRS, CDR2 YFSETQ. The germline V and J ends were trimmed by 4 bases and 4 bases, with 17 bases remaining between them. CDR3 sequence reads: CASSNEGRLVTEAFF. CDR3 DNA: TGCGCCAGCAGCAATGAAGGGAGGTTGGTCACTGAAGCTTTCTTT.

The V call is TRBV12-3 or TRBV12-4, the J call TRBJ2-1, with a weak D call TRBD1 (6 bases). V lost 4 bases, J lost 8 bases, and 12 bases lay in between. This CDR3 is built from 13 residues. The DNA of the CDR3 is TGTGCCAGCAGTTCTGGGGGCCCGGATGAGCAGTTCTTC. It encodes CASSSGGPDEQFF.

The rearrangement links TRBV7-9 to TRBJ1-1; D is unclear. This CDR3 spans 18 amino acids. Germline V lookup: CDR1 SEHNR, CDR2 FQNEAQ (reference sequence). Between the trimmed V and J ends, which lost 4 bases and 1 base, there was a span of 22 bases. In DNA, the CDR3 is TGTGCCAGCAGCTCCTCTCTCGGGCCTCTCGAGGGGAACACTGAAGCTTTCTTT. Protein: CASSSSLGPLEGNTEAFF.

This chain's CDR3 is CAISRQGISSTDTQYF. The CDR3 DNA sequence: TGTGCCATCAGCCGACAGGGGATCTCCAGCACAGATACGCAGTATTTT. The chain employs TRBV10-3 and TRBJ2-3, with 8 bases that match TRBD1. After removal of 6 bases from V and 0 bases from J, the junction contained 8 bases not matched to a gene. Germline V gene data show CDR1 as ENHRY and CDR2 as SYGVKD. The CDR3 length is 16 residues.

The rearrangement uses TRBV7-2 and TRBJ1-6; D not resolved. This CDR3 has 13 amino acids. Germline CDR1 SGHTA, CDR2 FQGNSA. V lost 3 bases and J lost 6, with 6 bases in between. The CDR3 DNA is TGTGCCAGCAGCTTCGGGGTTAATTCACCCCTCCACTTT. It specifies CASSFGVNSPLHF.

The J gene is TRBJ1-6, the V gene TRBV5-1, with D perhaps TRBD1 (6 bases). The germline V and J ends were trimmed by 4 bases and 0 bases, with 11 bases remaining between them. CDR1 and CDR2 (germline): SGHRS, YFSETQ. CDR3 length: 16 residues. CDR3 residues: CASSQDSSSYNSPLHF. As DNA, the CDR3 is TGCGCCAGCAGCCAGGACAGTAGCTCCTATAATTCACCCCTCCACTTT.

The rearrangement uses TRBV9 and TRBJ1-2; possibly TRBD1 for D (6 bases). The CDR3 loop spans 16 amino acids. The V and J ends lost 3 bases and 2 bases respectively, with 17 bases between them. Germline CDR1 and CDR2: SGDLS and YYNGEE. The CDR3 DNA is TGTGCCAGCAGCGCTTCAGAAGGGGGTAGGAACTATGGCTACACCTTC. Amino acids: CASSASEGGRNYGYTF.